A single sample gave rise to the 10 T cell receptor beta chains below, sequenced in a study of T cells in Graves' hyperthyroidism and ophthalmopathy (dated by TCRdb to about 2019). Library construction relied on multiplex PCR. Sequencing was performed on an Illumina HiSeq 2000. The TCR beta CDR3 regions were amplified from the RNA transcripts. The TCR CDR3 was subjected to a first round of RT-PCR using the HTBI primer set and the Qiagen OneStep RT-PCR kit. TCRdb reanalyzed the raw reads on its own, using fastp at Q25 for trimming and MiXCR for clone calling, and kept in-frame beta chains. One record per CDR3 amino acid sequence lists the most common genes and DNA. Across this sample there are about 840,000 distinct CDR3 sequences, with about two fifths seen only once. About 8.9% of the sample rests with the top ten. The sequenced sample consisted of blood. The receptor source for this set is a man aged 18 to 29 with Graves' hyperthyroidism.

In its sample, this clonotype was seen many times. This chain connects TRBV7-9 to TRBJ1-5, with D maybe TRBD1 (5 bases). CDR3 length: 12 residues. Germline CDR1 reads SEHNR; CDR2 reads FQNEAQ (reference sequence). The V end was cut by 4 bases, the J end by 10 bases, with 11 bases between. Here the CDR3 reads CASSYQTAPQHF. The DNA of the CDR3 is TGTGCCAGCAGCTACCAGACAGCTCCCCAGCATTTT.

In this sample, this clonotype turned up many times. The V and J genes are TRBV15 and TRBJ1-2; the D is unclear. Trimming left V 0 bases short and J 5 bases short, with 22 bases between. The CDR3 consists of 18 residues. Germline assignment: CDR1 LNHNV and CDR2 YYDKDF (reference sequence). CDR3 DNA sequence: TGTGCCACCAGCAGAGATCAGCCTATAGGGAGGGTGTGGTATGGCTACACCTTC. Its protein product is CATSRDQPIGRVWYGYTF.

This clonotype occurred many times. Here the CDR3 reads CASSLGGVTGGANVLTF. The DNA for the CDR3 is TGTGCCAGCAGCTTAGGGGGGGTCACCGGGGGGGCCAACGTCCTGACTTTC. The gene calls are TRBV7-6 and TRBJ2-6, with a tentative D call TRBD2 (6 bases). CDR3 length equals 17 residues. Germline lookup yields CDR1 SGHVS and CDR2 FNYEAQ. The germline V and J ends were trimmed by 1 base and 4 bases, with 14 bases remaining between them.

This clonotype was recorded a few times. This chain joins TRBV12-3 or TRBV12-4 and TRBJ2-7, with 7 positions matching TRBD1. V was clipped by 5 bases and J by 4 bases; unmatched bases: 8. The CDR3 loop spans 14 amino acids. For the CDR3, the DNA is TGTGCCAGCAGTCCCCCAGGGGGTCGGTACGAGCAGTACTTC. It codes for CASSPPGGRYEQYF.

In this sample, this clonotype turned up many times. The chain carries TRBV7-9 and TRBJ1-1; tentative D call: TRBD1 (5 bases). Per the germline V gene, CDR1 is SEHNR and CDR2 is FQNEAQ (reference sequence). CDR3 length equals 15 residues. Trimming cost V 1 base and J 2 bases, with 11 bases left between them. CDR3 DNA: TGTGCCAGCAGCTTAGAGACAGCTCTAAACACTGAAGCTTTCTTT. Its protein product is CASSLETALNTEAFF. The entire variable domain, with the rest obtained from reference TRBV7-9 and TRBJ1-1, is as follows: DTGVSQNPRHKITKRGQNVTFRCDPISEHNRLYWYRQTLGQGPEFLTYFQNEAQLEKSRLLSDRFSAERPKGSFSTLEIQRTEQGDSAMYLCASSLETALNTEAFFGQGTRLTVV.

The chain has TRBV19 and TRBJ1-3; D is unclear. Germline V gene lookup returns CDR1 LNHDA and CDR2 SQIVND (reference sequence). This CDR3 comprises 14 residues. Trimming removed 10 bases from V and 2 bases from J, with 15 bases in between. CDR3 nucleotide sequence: TGTGCCACTTCGACATGGGATGCTGGAAACACCATATATTTT. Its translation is CATSTWDAGNTIYF.

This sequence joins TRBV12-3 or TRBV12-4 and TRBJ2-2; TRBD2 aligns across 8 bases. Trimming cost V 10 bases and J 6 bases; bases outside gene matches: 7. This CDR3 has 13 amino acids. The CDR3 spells CATSSGSAGELFF. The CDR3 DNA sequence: TGTGCCACCTCCAGCGGGAGTGCCGGGGAGCTGTTTTTT.

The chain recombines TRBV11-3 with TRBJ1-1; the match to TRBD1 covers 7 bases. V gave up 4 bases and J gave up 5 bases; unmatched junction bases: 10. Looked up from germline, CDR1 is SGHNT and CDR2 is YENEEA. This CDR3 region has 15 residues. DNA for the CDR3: TGTGCCAGCAGCTCCGGGACAGCACCGGGGACTGAAGCTTTCTTT. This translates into CASSSGTAPGTEAFF.

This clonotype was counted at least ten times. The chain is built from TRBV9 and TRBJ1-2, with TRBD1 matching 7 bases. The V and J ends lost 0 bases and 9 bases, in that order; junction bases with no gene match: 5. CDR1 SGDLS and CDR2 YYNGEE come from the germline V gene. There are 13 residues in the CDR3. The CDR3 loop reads CASSVGDSWSYTF. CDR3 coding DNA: TGTGCCAGCAGCGTAGGGGACAGCTGGAGCTACACCTTC.

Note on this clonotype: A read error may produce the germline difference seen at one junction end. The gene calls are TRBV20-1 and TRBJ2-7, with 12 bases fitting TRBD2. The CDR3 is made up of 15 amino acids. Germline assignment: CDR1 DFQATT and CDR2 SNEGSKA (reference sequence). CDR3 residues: CSAGESTSGRYEQYF. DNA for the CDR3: TGCAGTGCTGGAGAAAGCACTAGCGGGAGGTACGAGCAGTACTTC.